The clone carrying this T cell receptor beta chain showed up just a few times. The antigen remains undetermined. More than 8 ml fresh peripheral blood yielded the PBMCs. The CDR3 spans 12 residues. Germline CDR1 and CDR2: SNHLY and FYNNEI. Trimming shortened V by 6 bases and J by 0 bases, and 6 bases separated the two germline ends. RNA transcripts served as the template for amplifying TCR beta CDR3 regions. Using the HTBI primer set, a first-round RT-PCR was run on the TCR CDR3. MiXCR, run by TCRdb on the multiplex PCR reads, gives a single entry per CDR3 protein. Of about 620,000 distinct CDR3 sequences in the sample, about 16% were seen once. This specimen belongs to a study of T cells in Graves' hyperthyroidism and ophthalmopathy. The study, taken as a whole, reports: Ophthalmopathy was told apart from stable hyperthyroidism by a 13 V-J model.

The sequencing input was blood. The gene calls are TRBV2 and TRBJ2-7; D is ambiguous. The TCR comes from a woman between 25 and 40 years old with Graves' hyperthyroidism. DNA of the CDR3: TGTGCCAGCAGGCAGAACTCCTACGAGCAGTACTTC. Its protein is CASRQNSYEQYF.